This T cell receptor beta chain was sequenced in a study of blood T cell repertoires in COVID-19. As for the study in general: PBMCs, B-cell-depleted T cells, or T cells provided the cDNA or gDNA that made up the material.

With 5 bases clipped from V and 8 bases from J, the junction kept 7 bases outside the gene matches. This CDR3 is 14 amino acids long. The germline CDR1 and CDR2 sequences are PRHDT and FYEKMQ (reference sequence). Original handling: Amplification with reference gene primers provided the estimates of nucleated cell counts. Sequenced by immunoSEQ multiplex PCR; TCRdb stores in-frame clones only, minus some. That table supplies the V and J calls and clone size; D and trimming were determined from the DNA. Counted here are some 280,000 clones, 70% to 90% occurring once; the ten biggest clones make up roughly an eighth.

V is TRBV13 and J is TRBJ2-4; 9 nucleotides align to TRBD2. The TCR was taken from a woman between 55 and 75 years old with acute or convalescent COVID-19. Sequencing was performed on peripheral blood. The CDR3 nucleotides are TGTGCCAGCAGCACACAGCGGGGGGCCCACATTCAGTACTTC. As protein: CASSTQRGAHIQYF.